This T cell receptor beta chain was recovered during a study of blood T cell repertoires in COVID-19 (dated by TCRdb to the early 2020s). Describing the broader study: Collaborator samples came from the United States, Italy and Spain and covered acute and convalescent phases of COVID-19. Samples came from the ongoing ImmuneRACE study (first 160 participants) plus 1,254 subjects from 6 global collaborators. The repertoires were released in a freely available public database meant as a resource for research on the immune response to SARS-CoV-2. The dataset comprised deeply sampled blood TCRbeta repertoires from subjects exposed to, actively infected with, or recovered from COVID-19. A de-identified subject ID, COVID-19 status, age in years and sex were almost always included in the sample metadata. HLA class I and class II types, where available, came from metadata supplied by the sample provider rather than from assay-based typing. The material from the prospective study consisted of cDNA or gDNA derived from T cells, B-cell-depleted T cells, or PBMCs. Overall study outcomes, separate from this receptor: How much clinical and demographic metadata was included differed by source and by participant, and the metadata was provided uncurated.

The immunoSEQ Assay, a bias-controlled multiplex PCR, was used to amplify TCRbeta CDR3 regions from genomic DNA. As for how the authors treated the data: Within the assay, amplification of reference gene primers was used to estimate how many nucleated cells each sample contained. To quantify the absolute abundance of each unique TCRbeta CDR3 rearrangement, sequence reads were collapsed and filtered. Productive Simpson clonality was computed per sample as the square root of Simpson's diversity index over productive rearrangements. TCRdb mirrors the immuneACCESS table, restricted to in-frame sequences. Some clones are absent from its copies; in checked studies, under half trace to an unresolved V gene, and the reason for the others is unknown. Clone size and the V and J calls come from that table; the DNA yielded D and trimming. Present in this sample are about 190,000 clones, under 85% of which were seen just once. The top ten clones comprise roughly 6.6% of the sample.

The collaborating institutions used their own protocols to collect whole blood in K2EDTA tubes. For TCRbeta analysis, collaborator samples were shipped as frozen whole blood, as isolated PBMCs, or as DNA extracted from either sample type. On this clone: What this receptor recognizes is not known. Per-base qualities were not stored, and no clone one base away is much larger.

Sequences were obtained from peripheral blood. The origin of this receptor is a woman aged 40 to 55 with acute or convalescent COVID-19.

The DNA sequence is as follows: TGTGCCAGCAGTTTACCCGGACTAGCCGGAGCCCAGGAGACCCAGTACTTC. Protein translation: CASSLPGLAGAQETQYF. The rearrangement joined TRBV28 to TRBJ2-5; TRBD2 lines up with 8 middle nucleotides. Germline trimming: 2 bases from V, 5 bases from J; junction bases outside gene matches: 13. CDR1 is given as MDHEN and CDR2 as SYDVKM, both from the germline V gene. The cysteine opens and the phenylalanine closes a CDR3 of 17 amino acids. Just the 51-base CDR3 DNA is kept, in frame starting at base 1.